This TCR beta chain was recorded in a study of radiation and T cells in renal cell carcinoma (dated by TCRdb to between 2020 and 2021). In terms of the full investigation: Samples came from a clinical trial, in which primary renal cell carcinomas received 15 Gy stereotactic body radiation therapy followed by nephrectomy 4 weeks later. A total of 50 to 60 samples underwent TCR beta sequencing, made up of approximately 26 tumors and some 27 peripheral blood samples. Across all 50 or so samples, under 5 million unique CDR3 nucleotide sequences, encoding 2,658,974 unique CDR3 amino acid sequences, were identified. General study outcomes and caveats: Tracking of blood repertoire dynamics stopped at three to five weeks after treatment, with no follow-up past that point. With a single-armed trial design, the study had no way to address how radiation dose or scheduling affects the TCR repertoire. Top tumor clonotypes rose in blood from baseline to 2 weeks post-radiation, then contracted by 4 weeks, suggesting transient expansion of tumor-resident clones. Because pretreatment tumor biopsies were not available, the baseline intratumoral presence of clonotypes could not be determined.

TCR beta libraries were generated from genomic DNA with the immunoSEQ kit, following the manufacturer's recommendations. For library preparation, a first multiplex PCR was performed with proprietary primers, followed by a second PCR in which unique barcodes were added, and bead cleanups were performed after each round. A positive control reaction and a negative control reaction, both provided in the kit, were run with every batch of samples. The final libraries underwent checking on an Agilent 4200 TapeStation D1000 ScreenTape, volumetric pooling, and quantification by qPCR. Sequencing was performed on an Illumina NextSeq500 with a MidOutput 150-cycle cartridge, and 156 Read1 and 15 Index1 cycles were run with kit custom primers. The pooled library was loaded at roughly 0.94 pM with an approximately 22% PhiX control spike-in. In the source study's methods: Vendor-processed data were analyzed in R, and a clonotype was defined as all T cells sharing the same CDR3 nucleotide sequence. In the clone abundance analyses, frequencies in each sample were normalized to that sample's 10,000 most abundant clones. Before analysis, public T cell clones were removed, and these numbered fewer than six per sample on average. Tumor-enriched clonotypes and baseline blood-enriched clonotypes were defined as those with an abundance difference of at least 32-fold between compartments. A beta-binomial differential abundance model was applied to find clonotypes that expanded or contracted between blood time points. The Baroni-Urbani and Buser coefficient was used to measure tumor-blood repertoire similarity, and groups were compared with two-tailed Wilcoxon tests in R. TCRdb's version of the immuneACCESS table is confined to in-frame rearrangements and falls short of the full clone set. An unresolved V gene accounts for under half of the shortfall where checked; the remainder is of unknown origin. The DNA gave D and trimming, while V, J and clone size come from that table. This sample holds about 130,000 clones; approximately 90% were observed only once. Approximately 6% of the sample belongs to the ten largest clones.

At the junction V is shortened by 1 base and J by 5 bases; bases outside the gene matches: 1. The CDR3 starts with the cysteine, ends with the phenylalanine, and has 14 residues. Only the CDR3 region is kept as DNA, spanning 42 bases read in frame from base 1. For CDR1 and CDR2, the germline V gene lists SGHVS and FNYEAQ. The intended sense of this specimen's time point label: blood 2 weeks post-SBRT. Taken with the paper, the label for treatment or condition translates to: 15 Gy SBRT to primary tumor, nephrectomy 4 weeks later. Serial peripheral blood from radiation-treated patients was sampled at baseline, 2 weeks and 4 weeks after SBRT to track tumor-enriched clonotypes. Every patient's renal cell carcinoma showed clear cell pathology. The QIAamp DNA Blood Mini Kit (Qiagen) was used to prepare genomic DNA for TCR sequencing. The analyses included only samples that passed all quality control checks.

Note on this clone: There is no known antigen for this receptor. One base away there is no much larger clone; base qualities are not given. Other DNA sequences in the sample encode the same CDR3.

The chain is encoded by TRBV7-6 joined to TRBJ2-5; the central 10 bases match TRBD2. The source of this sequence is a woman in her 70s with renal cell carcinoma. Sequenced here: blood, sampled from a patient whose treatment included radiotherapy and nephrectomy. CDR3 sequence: CASSLVSGGETQYF. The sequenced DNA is TGTGCCAGCAGCTTAGTTAGCGGGGGGGAGACCCAGTACTTC.